Listed here are 23 T cell receptor beta chains from one sample, sequenced in a study of T cell repertoires in cytomegalovirus infection (dated by TCRdb to between 2018 and 2020). The run used an Illumina HiSeq 1500. Using fastp trimming at Q25 and MiXCR clonotype assembly, TCRdb reanalyzed the public sequencing data and kept in-frame beta chains. Every entry covers one CDR3 protein and lists the most common genes and DNA from its rows. This sample has hundreds of thousands of distinct CDR3 sequences in its table, and roughly 46% of those were observed once. The ten biggest clones cover about 41% of the sample. What the treatment or condition label conveys for this sample: in vitro stimulation with specific CMV peptide epitopes to enrich CMV-specific T cells. No cognate antigen is known for these TCRs. The material sequenced was cultured PBMCs, taken from culture after CMV antigen stimulation. Receptors originate from a human donor in good health (CMV status not recorded). Some clones in this sample may be carry-over from other donors' samples.

The chain uses TRBV7-2 and TRBJ2-7; 10 bases map to TRBD1. Unmatched junction bases numbered 9, after V lost 4 bases and J lost 9 bases. CDR1 is SGHTA, CDR2 FQGNSA, per germline. CDR3 length equals 14 residues. The CDR3 loop reads CASSSRQGAGAQYF. The CDR3 DNA sequence: TGTGCCAGCAGCTCCCGACAGGGGGCGGGCGCGCAGTACTTC.

The V call is TRBV7-8, the J call TRBJ2-3, with TRBD1 matching over 9 bases. J lost 4 bases, V lost 5 bases, and 13 bases had no gene match. In germline, CDR1 is SGHVS, CDR2 FQNEAQ. This CDR3 region has 17 residues. For the CDR3, the DNA is TGTGCCAGCAGCAGATTAAAGGACAGGGGTAATGCAGATACGCAGTATTTT. Amino acids: CASSRLKDRGNADTQYF.

The chain carries TRBV10-3 and TRBJ2-3; 11 nucleotides align to TRBD2. The trim removed 2 bases at V and 0 bases at J, leaving 4 bases unmatched. Germline V gene data show CDR1 as ENHRY and CDR2 as SYGVKD. CDR3 length equals 17 residues. The CDR3: CAISEGVAGGSTDTQYF. The CDR3 coding sequence is TGTGCCATCAGTGAGGGAGTAGCGGGGGGGAGCACAGATACGCAGTATTTT.

This sequence joins TRBV19 and TRBJ1-5; TRBD1 might be the D (6 bases). Germline CDR1 reads LNHDA; CDR2 reads SQIVND (reference sequence). This CDR3 spans 15 amino acids. V gave up 2 bases and J gave up 3 bases, with 11 bases separating them. Here the CDR3 DNA reads TGTGCCAGTAGTATAACAGGGAGATACAATCAGCCCCAGCATTTT. It is translated as CASSITGRYNQPQHF.

A few counts support this clonotype. The V gene is TRBV6-1, the J gene TRBJ1-3, with D hard to call. V lost 3 bases and J 0 bases, leaving 6 bases between the germline ends. The CDR3 runs to 14 residues. The V gene's germline CDR1 is MNHNS and CDR2 SASEGT. CDR3 region: CASSDGYSGNTIYF. The CDR3 nucleotides read TGTGCCAGCAGTGACGGCTACTCTGGAAACACCATATATTTT.

V and J are TRBV7-4 and TRBJ2-7, with TRBD2 matching 8 bases. CDR1 is SGHVT, CDR2 SQSDAQ, per germline. CDR3 length: 16 residues. V shed 5 bases, J shed 2 bases, and the junction held 11 bases outside the gene matches. CDR3 loop: CASSHSGGGLTYEQYF. As DNA, the CDR3 is TGTGCCAGCAGCCATTCGGGGGGGGGCCTTACCTACGAGCAGTACTTC.

The chain couples TRBV7-8 to TRBJ2-5; no clear D. Germline CDR1 SGHVS, CDR2 FQNEAQ. The V gene lost 6 bases and the J gene lost 5 bases, with 13 bases spanning the gap. CDR3 size: 13 residues. The CDR3 loop reads CASSSDLSETQYF. The CDR3 bases are TGTGCCAGCAGTTCCGATCTGTCGGAGACCCAGTACTTC.

The chain uses TRBV2 and TRBJ2-5; no definite D call. V lost 9 bases and J 2 bases, leaving 16 bases between the germline ends. This CDR3 region has 14 residues. In germline, CDR1 is SNHLY, CDR2 FYNNEI. For the CDR3, the DNA is TGTGCCAGAAACCTGGAACGGCAACAAGAGACCCAGTACTTC. Amino acids: CARNLERQQETQYF.

CDR3 in DNA: TGTGCCAGCACCCCCGGGGGGTACTTGATAGCGGCGGCAAAAGAGACCCAGTACTTC. It is translated as CASTPGGYLIAAAKETQYF. This rearrangement joins TRBV11-2 to TRBJ2-5; 7 nucleotides line up with TRBD2. The ends lost 7 bases at V and 3 bases at J; junction bases unmatched: 23. This CDR3 spans 19 amino acids. Germline CDR1 SGHAT, CDR2 FQNNGV.

The gene calls are TRBV18 and TRBJ1-5; 10 nucleotides line up with TRBD1. The trim removed 3 bases at V and 5 bases at J, leaving 7 bases unmatched. The germline V gene has CDR1 KGHSH and CDR2 LQKENI. There are 16 residues in the CDR3. The CDR3 coding sequence is TGTGCCAGCTCACCCACGACGGACAGGGGGGATCAGCCCCAGCATTTT. This codes for CASSPTTDRGDQPQHF.

The CDR3: CASRRGSEAFF. In nucleotides, the CDR3 is TGTGCCAGCAGACGGGGCAGTGAAGCTTTCTTT. The chain employs TRBV7-9 and TRBJ1-1, with D perhaps TRBD1 (5 bases). Trimming left V 6 bases short and J 7 bases short, with 9 bases between. Germline assignment: CDR1 SEHNR and CDR2 FQNEAQ (reference sequence). CDR3 size: 11 residues.

V is TRBV7-9 and J is TRBJ2-7; D gene uncertain. The germline V and J ends were trimmed by 7 bases and 8 bases, with 15 bases remaining between them. This CDR3 contains 12 residues. CDR1 is SEHNR and CDR2 is FQNEAQ in the germline V gene (reference sequence). CDR3 sequence: CASMDGQAQQYF. The CDR3 DNA is TGTGCCAGCATGGACGGCCAGGCGCAGCAGTACTTC.

The rearrangement joins TRBV27 to TRBJ2-1; D gene unclear. Germline V gene lookup returns CDR1 MNHEY and CDR2 SMNVEV (reference sequence). This CDR3 contains 13 residues. V was pared by 6 bases and J by 3 bases, with 9 bases between. The CDR3 DNA follows: TGTGCCAGCAGCATAGGGCGCTACAATGAGCAGTTCTTC. This gives the protein CASSIGRYNEQFF.

This chain links TRBV7-6 with TRBJ2-3; 10 positions agree with TRBD2. This CDR3 contains 18 residues. CDR1 and CDR2 (germline): SGHVS, FNYEAQ. J was trimmed by 6 bases and V by 3 bases; bases with no gene match: 15. In nucleotides, the CDR3 is TGTGCCAGCAGCTTTGACCTGAAGCGGGGGGGTTTTGCGGATACGCAGTATTTT. This translates into CASSFDLKRGGFADTQYF.

The J gene is TRBJ2-7, the V gene TRBV4-2; tentatively, D is TRBD1 or TRBD2 (5 bases each). In germline, CDR1 is LGHNA, CDR2 YNFKEQ. Trimming took 0 bases from V and 7 from J, leaving 16 bases between them. This CDR3 spans 15 amino acids. CDR3 amino acids: CASSQERILEGEQYF. As DNA, the CDR3 is TGTGCCAGCAGCCAAGAAAGGATCCTAGAGGGGGAGCAGTACTTC.

This clonotype showed up many times. At one end the junction does not follow the germline gene, possibly because of a read error. The rearrangement links TRBV12-3 or TRBV12-4 to TRBJ1-1; D unclear. The CDR3 loop spans 13 amino acids. The CDR3 region is CASSLGRDTEAFF. The CDR3 nucleotides are TGTGCCAGCAGCTTAGGGAGGGACACTGAAGCTTTCTTT.

The chain is built from TRBV20-1 and TRBJ2-7, with unresolved D. Germline CDR1 and CDR2: DFQATT and SNEGSKA (reference sequence). V was clipped by 3 bases and J by 0 bases, with 6 bases between them. The CDR3 loop spans 12 amino acids. CDR3 nucleotides: TGCAGTGCTAGGTCTAACTCCTACGAGCAGTACTTC. As protein: CSARSNSYEQYF.

The chain is built from TRBV7-6 and TRBJ2-1; no clear D. Trimming removed 1 base at V and 4 bases at J, with 11 bases between. The CDR3 spans 15 residues. Germline V gene data show CDR1 as SGHVS and CDR2 as FNYEAQ. CDR3 loop: CASSLVRPPYNEQFF. CDR3 DNA sequence: TGTGCCAGCAGCTTAGTTCGGCCCCCGTACAATGAGCAGTTCTTC.

J is TRBJ2-1 and V is TRBV11-2; 7 bases map to TRBD2. J was trimmed by 4 bases and V by 5 bases; bases with no gene match: 11. Germline CDR1 SGHAT, CDR2 FQNNGV. The CDR3 spans 16 residues. The CDR3 DNA follows: TGTGCCAGCAGCGTTCGGCCTAGCGGAGGGTACAATGAGCAGTTCTTC. Residues: CASSVRPSGGYNEQFF.

This clonotype showed up just a few times. The V and J genes are TRBV7-9 and TRBJ2-2; possibly TRBD1 for D (7 bases). V lost 5 bases to trimming and J lost 4 bases, with 17 bases between them. The CDR3 runs 16 residues. Germline CDR1 SEHNR, CDR2 FQNEAQ (reference sequence). The CDR3 bases are TGTGCCAGCAGCCCGAGGAGGGGGCCAGGCACCGGGGAGCTGTTTTTT. Translated: CASSPRRGPGTGELFF.

J is TRBJ1-2 and V is TRBV27; TRBD1 might be the D (6 bases). The V gene lost 0 bases and the J gene lost 5 bases, with 13 bases spanning the gap. This CDR3 comprises 15 residues. CDR1 is MNHEY and CDR2 is SMNVEV in the germline V gene (reference sequence). CDR3 protein: CASSLSRTVYYGYTF. DNA for the CDR3: TGTGCCAGCAGTTTATCGAGGACAGTATATTATGGCTACACCTTC.

This clonotype was counted only a few times. The chain couples TRBV7-2 to TRBJ2-7; 11 bases agree with TRBD2. Germline lookup yields CDR1 SGHTA and CDR2 FQGNSA. With V trimmed by 9 bases and J by 6 bases, 7 bases remained unmatched. The CDR3 runs to 13 residues. This CDR3 reads CASGGLAGGEQYF. In nucleotides, the CDR3 is TGTGCCAGTGGGGGGCTAGCGGGAGGCGAGCAGTACTTC.

The table lists this clonotype with many counts. Here the CDR3 reads CASSVRRGGEQYF. In DNA form, the CDR3 reads TGTGCCAGCAGCGTGCGCCGAGGGGGAGAGCAGTACTTC. The chain recombines TRBV7-2 with TRBJ2-7; perhaps TRBD1 as D (6 bases). V gave up 5 bases and J gave up 7 bases, with 15 bases separating them. Germline V lookup: CDR1 SGHTA, CDR2 FQGNSA. The CDR3 is made up of 13 amino acids.